Shown below are 21 T cell receptor beta chains from a single sample sequenced in a study of T cell repertoires in cytomegalovirus infection. Which antigens these TCRs recognize remains unknown. TCRdb re-analysed the reads in MiXCR, keeping a single row per CDR3 protein. Among around 570,000 distinct CDR3 sequences listed, roughly 43% were seen once. Source: cultured PBMCs, taken from culture after CMV antigen stimulation. The origin of the receptors is a human donor in good health (CMV status not recorded). Some clones in this sample may be carry-over from other donors' samples.

This sequence joins TRBV19 and TRBJ1-1; TRBD1 might be the D (5 bases). V was pared by 3 bases and J by 6 bases, with 17 bases between. This CDR3 contains 15 residues. In germline, CDR1 is LNHDA, CDR2 SQIVND (reference sequence). The CDR3 protein is CASSMGLVQRAEAFF. The CDR3, as DNA: TGTGCCAGTAGTATGGGGCTAGTCCAGAGGGCTGAAGCTTTCTTT.

This clonotype was seen only a few times. The CDR3 nucleotides read TGTGCCAGCAGCTTCTCTAGTAAATTCGATGAGCAGTTCTTC. It specifies CASSFSSKFDEQFF. The rearrangement uses TRBV11-2 and TRBJ2-1; no definite D call. CDR1 is SGHAT and CDR2 is FQNNGV in the germline V gene. V was clipped by 3 bases and J by 8 bases, with 14 bases between them. The CDR3 has 14 amino acids.

This clonotype was counted a few times. This chain links TRBV7-9 with TRBJ2-2, with D uncertain. The V gene's germline CDR1 is SEHNR and CDR2 FQNEAQ (reference sequence). This CDR3 has 18 residues. Trimming left V 4 bases short and J 6 bases short, with 24 bases between. The CDR3 protein is CASSSPSLRFRFPGELFF. For the CDR3, the DNA is TGTGCCAGCAGCTCCCCCAGTCTCAGGTTTCGTTTCCCCGGGGAGCTGTTTTTT. The whole variable domain, filled in from reference TRBV7-9 and TRBJ2-2, reads DTGVSQNPRHKITKRGQNVTFRCDPISEHNRLYWYRQTLGQGPEFLTYFQNEAQLEKSRLLSDRFSAERPKGSFSTLEIQRTEQGDSAMYLCASSSPSLRFRFPGELFFGEGSRLTVL.

The gene calls are TRBV19 and TRBJ2-2; 8 bases agree with TRBD1. Germline CDR1 is LNHDA and CDR2 is SQIVND (reference sequence). Unmatched junction bases numbered 19, after V lost 7 bases and J lost 9 bases. This CDR3 is 17 amino acids long. As DNA, the CDR3 is TGTGCCAGTACCCTGGGAACCGGGACAGGACCTGGTCGGGAGCTGTTTTTT. It encodes CASTLGTGTGPGRELFF.

This chain links TRBV13 with TRBJ2-2, with 9 bases aligning to TRBD2. The CDR3 has 16 amino acids. With V trimmed by 5 bases and J by 4 bases, 8 bases remained unmatched. Germline CDR1 PRHDT, CDR2 FYEKMQ (reference sequence). In DNA form, the CDR3 reads TGTGCCAGCAGCAAAACGACTAGCGGATTCACCGGGGAGCTGTTTTTT. This codes for CASSKTTSGFTGELFF.

The chain uses TRBV7-8 and TRBJ2-1; no firm D call. The length of the CDR3 is 15 residues. Germline-derived CDR1 and CDR2 are SGHVS and FQNEAQ. Trimming removed 1 base at V and 4 bases at J, with 11 bases between. The CDR3 DNA sequence: TGTGCCAGCAGCTTAGATTGGCTGTGGTACAATGAGCAGTTCTTC. This encodes CASSLDWLWYNEQFF.

This chain joins TRBV12-3 or TRBV12-4 and TRBJ2-7; TRBD1 might be the D (5 bases). This CDR3 is built from 13 residues. Trimming stripped 6 bases from V and 2 bases from J, with 11 bases between. The CDR3 loop is CASSQTATYEQYF. The DNA of the CDR3 is TGTGCCAGCAGCCAGACAGCCACCTACGAGCAGTACTTC.

This chain uses TRBV7-2 with TRBJ1-1; D is uncertain. CDR1 and CDR2 from the germline V gene are SGHTA and FQGNSA. This CDR3 has 13 amino acids. The germline V and J ends were trimmed by 5 bases and 6 bases, with 13 bases remaining between them. The CDR3 DNA sequence: TGTGCCAGCAGCCAGGAGCACGGAGCTGAAGCTTTCTTT. The encoded protein is CASSQEHGAEAFF. The full variable domain, its missing parts supplied by reference TRBV7-2 and TRBJ1-1, is GAGVSQSPSNKVTEKGKDVELRCDPISGHTALYWYRQSLGQGLEFLIYFQGNSAPDKSGLPSDRFSAERTGGSVSTLTIQRTQQEDSAVYLCASSQEHGAEAFFGQGTRLTVV.

This chain connects TRBV4-1 to TRBJ2-5; 9 bases map to TRBD1. The CDR3 totals 16 residues. Germline CDR1 is MGHRA and CDR2 is YSYEKL. The V gene end was trimmed by 1 base and the J gene end by 2 bases; junction bases not matched to a gene: 5. CDR3 nucleotides: TGCGCCAGCAGCCAAGCTCCCGACAGGGGGCAAGAGACCCAGTACTTC. It is translated as CASSQAPDRGQETQYF.

As to this clonotype: At one of its ends the junction is not consistent with the germline gene, which may arise from a read error. This rearrangement joins TRBV20-1 to TRBJ1-2; D is unclear. The CDR3 has 14 amino acids. Looked up from germline, CDR1 is DFQATT and CDR2 is SNEGSKA (reference sequence). The CDR3, as DNA: TGCAGTGCCAGAGATTTCCAGGCCCTGGATGGCTACACCTTC. It codes for CSARDFQALDGYTF.

The V and J genes are TRBV7-2 and TRBJ1-2; D not certain. CDR3 length: 13 amino acids. Germline lookup yields CDR1 SGHTA and CDR2 FQGNSA. Trimming cost V 1 base and J 4 bases, with 7 bases left between them. The CDR3 reads CASSLGPSYGYTF. In DNA form, the CDR3 reads TGTGCCAGCAGCTTAGGACCTAGCTATGGCTACACCTTC.

This clonotype is a singleton in its sample. This chain joins TRBV2 and TRBJ2-5; D perhaps matches TRBD2 (7 bases). The CDR3 covers 14 residues. Trimming removed 5 bases at V and 3 bases at J, with 13 bases between. The germline CDR1 and CDR2 sequences are SNHLY and FYNNEI. The CDR3 sequence is CASSSQGGEETQYF. The CDR3 region has the DNA TGTGCCAGCAGTAGCCAAGGGGGGGAAGAGACCCAGTACTTC. The variable domain in full, with the rest retrieved from reference TRBV2 and TRBJ2-5, is EPEVTQTPSHQVTQMGQEVILRCVPISNHLYFYWYRQILGQKVEFLVSFYNNEISEKSEIFDDQFSVERPDGSNFTLKIRSTKLEDSAMYFCASSSQGGEETQYFGPGTRLLVL.

This chain connects TRBV7-9 to TRBJ1-1; 8 bases match TRBD1. With 1 base clipped from V and 5 bases from J, the junction kept 9 bases outside the gene matches. Germline-derived CDR1 and CDR2 are SEHNR and FQNEAQ (reference sequence). The CDR3 loop spans 16 amino acids. CDR3 loop: CASSLGTGIGVTEAFF. CDR3 bases: TGTGCCAGCAGCTTAGGGACAGGGATTGGGGTAACTGAAGCTTTCTTT.

The sample holds a few counts of this clonotype. The chain joins TRBV7-2 to TRBJ2-3, with 8 bases that match TRBD2. Germline V CDR1 and CDR2: SGHTA, FQGNSA. The CDR3 spans 16 residues. J gave up 2 bases and V 5 bases, and 9 bases lay outside the gene matches. CDR3: CASSLMSGGNTDTQYF. The CDR3 bases are TGTGCCAGCAGCCTGATGTCGGGAGGGAACACAGATACGCAGTATTTT.

The V and J genes are TRBV7-9 and TRBJ1-4; 8 nucleotides line up with TRBD1. Trimming cost V 6 bases and J 5 bases; bases outside gene matches: 2. Germline values: CDR1 SEHNR, CDR2 FQNEAQ (reference sequence). The CDR3 totals 13 residues. The CDR3 DNA reads as TGTGCCAGCAGAAGGACAGGGAATGAAAAACTGTTTTTT. The encoded protein is CASRRTGNEKLFF.

This clonotype was counted a few times. The CDR3, as DNA: TGTGCCAGCAGCTTTGGACTAGCCAATTACGAGCAGTACTTC. It specifies CASSFGLANYEQYF. The V call is TRBV7-2, the J call TRBJ2-7, with TRBD2 identical over 8 bases. CDR3 length: 14 residues. Germline values: CDR1 SGHTA, CDR2 FQGNSA. The V segment lost 3 bases and the J segment 4 bases; nucleotides outside the gene matches: 5.

This clonotype was observed a few times. The V and J genes are TRBV27 and TRBJ2-3, with no clear D. CDR1 MNHEY and CDR2 SMNVEV come from the germline V gene (reference sequence). V dropped 6 bases and J dropped 5 bases, with 9 bases sitting between them. CDR3 length: 12 residues. CDR3: CASSFIGDTQYF. The CDR3 coding sequence is TGTGCCAGCAGCTTTATAGGAGATACGCAGTATTTT.

This clonotype was counted only a few times. V is TRBV5-1 and J is TRBJ2-2; D gene ambiguous. V lost 2 bases, J lost 0 bases, and 14 bases lay in between. Germline lookup yields CDR1 SGHRS and CDR2 YFSETQ. There are 17 residues in the CDR3. The CDR3, as DNA: TGCGCCAGCAGCTTACATACGGCCTCATCGAACACCGGGGAGCTGTTTTTT. This gives the protein CASSLHTASSNTGELFF.

This clonotype was picked up a small number of times. This sequence joins TRBV28 and TRBJ1-5; D possibly corresponds to TRBD1 (5 bases). Germline loops: CDR1 MDHEN, CDR2 SYDVKM. V lost 1 base to trimming and J lost 3 bases, with 10 bases between them. The length of the CDR3 is 15 residues. The chain's CDR3 is CASSLSPRDNQPQHF. DNA of the CDR3: TGTGCCAGCAGTTTATCCCCCAGGGACAATCAGCCCCAGCATTTT.

V is TRBV7-2 and J is TRBJ2-2, with 7 positions matching TRBD1. Trimming removed 1 base from V and 1 base from J; junction bases left unmatched: 3. This CDR3 contains 16 residues. Germline V gives CDR1 SGHTA, CDR2 FQGNSA. The CDR3 nucleotides are TGTGCCAGCAGCTTAGGTGGGACAGAGAACACCGGGGAGCTGTTTTTT. Encoded protein: CASSLGGTENTGELFF.

The chain combines TRBV12-3 or TRBV12-4 with TRBJ1-2; D gene unclear. The V gene lost 4 bases and the J gene lost 5 bases, with 11 bases spanning the gap. The CDR3 has 13 residues. The CDR3 coding sequence is TGTGCCAGCAGTTCTGGGATCTTGTATGGCTACACCTTC. Translated, it gives CASSSGILYGYTF.